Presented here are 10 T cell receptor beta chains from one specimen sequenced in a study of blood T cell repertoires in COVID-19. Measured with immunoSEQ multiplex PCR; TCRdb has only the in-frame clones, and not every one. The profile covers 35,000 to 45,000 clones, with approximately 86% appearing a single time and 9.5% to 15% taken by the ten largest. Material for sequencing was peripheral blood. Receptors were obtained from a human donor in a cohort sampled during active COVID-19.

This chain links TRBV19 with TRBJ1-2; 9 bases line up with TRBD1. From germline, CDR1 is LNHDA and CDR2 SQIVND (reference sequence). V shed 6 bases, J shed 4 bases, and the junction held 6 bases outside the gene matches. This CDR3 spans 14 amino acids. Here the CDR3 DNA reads TGTGCCAGTAGGACAGGGGGTATAAGCTATGGCTACACCTTC. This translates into CASRTGGISYGYTF.

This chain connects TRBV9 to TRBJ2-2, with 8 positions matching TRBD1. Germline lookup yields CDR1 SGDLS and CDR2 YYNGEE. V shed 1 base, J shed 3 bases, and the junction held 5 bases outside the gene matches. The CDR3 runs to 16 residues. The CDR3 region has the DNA TGTGCCAGCAGCGTAAGACAGGGGCTAGACACCGGGGAGCTGTTTTTT. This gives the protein CASSVRQGLDTGELFF.

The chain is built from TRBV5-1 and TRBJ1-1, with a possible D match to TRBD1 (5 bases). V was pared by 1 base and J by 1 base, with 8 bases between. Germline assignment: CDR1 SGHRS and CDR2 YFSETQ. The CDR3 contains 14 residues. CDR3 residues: CASSLRQTNTEAFF. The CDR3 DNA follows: TGCGCCAGCAGCTTGAGACAGACGAACACTGAAGCTTTCTTT. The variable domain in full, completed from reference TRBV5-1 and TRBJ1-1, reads KAGVTQTPRYLIKTRGQQVTLSCSPISGHRSVSWYQQTPGQGLQFLFEYFSETQRNKGNFPGRFSGRQFSNSRSEMNVSTLELGDSALYLCASSLRQTNTEAFFGQGTRLTVV.

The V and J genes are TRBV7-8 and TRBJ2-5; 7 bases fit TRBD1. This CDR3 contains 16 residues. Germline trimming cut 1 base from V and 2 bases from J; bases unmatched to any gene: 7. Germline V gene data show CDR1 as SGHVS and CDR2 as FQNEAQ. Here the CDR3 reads CASSLVAAGGQETQYF. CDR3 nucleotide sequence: TGTGCCAGCAGCTTAGTCGCGGCAGGGGGACAAGAGACCCAGTACTTC.

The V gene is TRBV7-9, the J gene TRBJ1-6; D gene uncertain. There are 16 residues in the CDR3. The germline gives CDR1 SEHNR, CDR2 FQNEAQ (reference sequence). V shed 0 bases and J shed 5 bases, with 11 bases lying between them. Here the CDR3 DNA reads TGTGCCAGCAGCTTAGCGCTTTGGACTGATAATTCACCCCTCCACTTT. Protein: CASSLALWTDNSPLHF.

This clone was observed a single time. CDR3 loop: CASSPRERGVYEQYF. Written as DNA, the CDR3 is TGTGCCAGCAGCCCCCGGGAGCGGGGGGTTTACGAGCAGTACTTC. The chain employs TRBV7-2 and TRBJ2-7, with 9 bases fitting TRBD2. CDR1 and CDR2 (germline): SGHTA, FQGNSA. V gave up 5 bases and J gave up 4 bases; unmatched junction bases: 9. The CDR3 is 15 amino acids.

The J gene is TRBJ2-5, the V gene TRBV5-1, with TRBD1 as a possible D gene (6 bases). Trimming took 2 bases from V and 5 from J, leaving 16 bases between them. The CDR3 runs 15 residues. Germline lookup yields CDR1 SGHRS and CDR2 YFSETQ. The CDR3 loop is CASSLYGQTVETQYF. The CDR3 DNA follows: TGCGCCAGCAGCTTATACGGACAGACGGTCGAGACCCAGTACTTC.

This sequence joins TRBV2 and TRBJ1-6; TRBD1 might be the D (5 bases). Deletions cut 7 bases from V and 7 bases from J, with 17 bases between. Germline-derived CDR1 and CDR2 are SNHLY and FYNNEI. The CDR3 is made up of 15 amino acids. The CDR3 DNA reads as TGTGCCAGCACTGCCAGCGGGGGAGGGAATTCACCCCTCCACTTT. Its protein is CASTASGGGNSPLHF.

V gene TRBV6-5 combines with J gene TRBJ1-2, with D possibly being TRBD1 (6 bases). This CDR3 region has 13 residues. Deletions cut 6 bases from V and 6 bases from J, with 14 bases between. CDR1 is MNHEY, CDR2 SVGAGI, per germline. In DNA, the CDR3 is TGTGCCAGCAGCCTCGGGGGGCATCATGGCTACACCTTC. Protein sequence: CASSLGGHHGYTF.

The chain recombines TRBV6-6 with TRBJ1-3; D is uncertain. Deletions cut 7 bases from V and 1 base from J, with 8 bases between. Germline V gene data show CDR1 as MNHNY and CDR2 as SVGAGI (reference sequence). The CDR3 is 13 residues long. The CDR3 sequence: CASMRGSGNTIYF. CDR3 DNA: TGTGCCAGCATGAGAGGTTCTGGAAACACCATATATTTT.